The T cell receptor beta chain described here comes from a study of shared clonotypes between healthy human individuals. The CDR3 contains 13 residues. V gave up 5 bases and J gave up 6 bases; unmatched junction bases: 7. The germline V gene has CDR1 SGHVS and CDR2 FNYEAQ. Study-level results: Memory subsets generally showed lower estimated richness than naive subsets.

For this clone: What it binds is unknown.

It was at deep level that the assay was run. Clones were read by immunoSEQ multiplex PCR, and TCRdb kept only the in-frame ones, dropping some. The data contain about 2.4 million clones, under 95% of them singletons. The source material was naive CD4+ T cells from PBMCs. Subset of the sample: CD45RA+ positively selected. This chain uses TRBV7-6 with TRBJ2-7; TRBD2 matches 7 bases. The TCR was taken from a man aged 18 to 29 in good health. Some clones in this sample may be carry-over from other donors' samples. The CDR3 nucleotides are TGTGCCAGCAGCCCTGGACTAGATAGCGAGCAGTACTTC. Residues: CASSPGLDSEQYF.